One sample yielded the 25 T cell receptor beta chains listed below, sequenced in a study of beta chain features in type 1 diabetes. Findings and limits, study-wide: There was a moderate but significant shortening of TCRB CDR3s in all four CD4+ subsets of Type 1 diabetes patients.

The isolated RNA, all of it, was reverse transcribed, so expressed TCRB transcripts were what got sequenced. The assay was immunoSEQ multiplex PCR, and TCRdb's table has in-frame clones only and misses some. The sample has tens of thousands of clones, around 63% seen once. Their cognate antigens are unknown. Sequencing was done on a sample of Tregs from blood. These receptors were obtained from a man aged 30-40 years with type 1 diabetes. Some clones in this sample may be carry-over from other donors' samples.

Remarks on this clone: The germline gene is not matched at one end of the junction; a read error may be the cause. In DNA, the CDR3 is TGCGCCAGCAACCAAGTCGATGGGAGCCATGAAAAACTGTTTTTT. Protein product: CASNQVDGSHEKLFF. The chain joins TRBV4-3 to TRBJ1-4; no firm D call. This CDR3 spans 15 amino acids. In germline, CDR1 is LGHNA, CDR2 YSLEER.

The chain has TRBV6-1 and TRBJ1-6, with D possibly TRBD1 on 6 matching bases. Germline V lookup: CDR1 MNHNS, CDR2 SASEGT. V lost 3 bases and J lost 0, with 21 bases in between. This CDR3 spans 20 amino acids. CDR3 protein: CASSDPDRNTTRSYNSPLHF. The CDR3, as DNA: TGTGCCAGCAGTGACCCGGACAGAAATACTACCCGCTCCTATAATTCACCCCTCCACTTT.

The genes are TRBV10-3 and TRBJ2-1; the D gene is possibly TRBD2 (7 bases). Trimming took 6 bases from V and 7 from J, leaving 16 bases between them. CDR3 length: 14 residues. CDR1 and CDR2 from the germline V gene are ENHRY and SYGVKD. The CDR3 here is CAIRAGGATNEQFF. Here the CDR3 DNA reads TGTGCCATCAGGGCTGGGGGGGCCACGAATGAGCAGTTCTTC.

V and J are TRBV5-1 and TRBJ2-5; 7 nucleotides agree with TRBD1. The DNA end lines up better with TRBJ2-7; the J call may be wrong. The germline V gene has CDR1 SGHRS and CDR2 YFSETQ. CDR3 size: 15 residues. Here the CDR3 reads CASSLLGDRSYEQYF. CDR3 in DNA: TGCGCCAGCAGCTTGTTGGGGGACAGATCCTACGAGCAGTACTTC.

This clone has more than one count but fewer than ten. J is TRBJ2-7 and V is TRBV7-2, with D maybe TRBD1 (5 bases). Trimming cost V 5 bases and J 3 bases, with 14 bases left between them. In germline, CDR1 is SGHTA, CDR2 FQGNSA. CDR3 length: 14 amino acids. CDR3 sequence (DNA): TGTGCCAGCAGCCGCAATCAGGGCGGCTACGAGCAGTACTTC. Translating gives CASSRNQGGYEQYF.

The chain recombines TRBV6-1 with TRBJ2-1, with a weak D call TRBD2 (6 bases). This CDR3 is 14 amino acids long. Trimming cost V 5 bases and J 5 bases, with 13 bases left between them. Germline CDR1 reads MNHNS; CDR2 reads SASEGT. The CDR3 DNA follows: TGTGCCAGCAGTTATCGGGGGAAGGACAATGAGCAGTTCTTC. Its protein is CASSYRGKDNEQFF.

The V call is TRBV7-3, the J call TRBJ2-5, with 7 bases lining up with TRBD2. J lost 9 bases, V lost 4 bases, and 8 bases had no gene match. Germline-derived CDR1 and CDR2 are SGHTA and FQGTGA. CDR3 length equals 13 residues. CDR3 sequence (DNA): TGTGCCAGCAGCTCCGAGACTAGCAGTCCCCAGTACTTC. This encodes CASSSETSSPQYF.

This clone occurred a few times. The rearrangement uses TRBV7-9 and TRBJ1-5; D gene unclear. Germline-derived CDR1 and CDR2 are SEHNR and FQNEAQ (reference sequence). The CDR3 extends over 15 amino acids. V gave up 3 bases and J gave up 3 bases, with 12 bases separating them. CDR3 sequence: CASSFSGSYNQPQHF. In DNA, the CDR3 is TGTGCCAGCAGCTTTAGTGGGAGCTACAATCAGCCCCAGCATTTT.

The chain links TRBV28 to TRBJ2-2; no clear D. V gave up 4 bases and J gave up 5 bases, with 11 bases separating them. This CDR3 is 14 amino acids long. Germline CDR1 MDHEN, CDR2 SYDVKM. CDR3 coding DNA: TGTGCCAGCAGTTCAACTGTCCCAACCGGGGAGCTGTTTTTT. This sequence encodes CASSSTVPTGELFF.

The V gene is TRBV9, the J gene TRBJ2-7; possibly TRBD2 for D (6 bases). Germline assignment: CDR1 SGDLS and CDR2 YYNGEE. CDR3 length: 15 amino acids. V lost 0 bases, J lost 8 bases, and 18 bases lay in between. The CDR3 protein is CASSVGGGGFGKQYF. DNA for the CDR3: TGTGCCAGCAGCGTAGGGGGTGGAGGGTTCGGCAAGCAGTACTTC.

This clone was detected only once. The V and J genes are TRBV4-3 and TRBJ1-1; D possibly corresponds to TRBD1 (6 bases). V lost 0 bases and J lost 8, with 10 bases in between. The CDR3 extends over 13 amino acids. The germline V gene encodes CDR1 LGHNA and CDR2 YSLEER. CDR3 coding DNA: TGCGCCAGCAGCCAAGAAATCAGGGGAGAAGCTTTCTTT. This sequence encodes CASSQEIRGEAFF.

This clone occurred once. CDR3 in amino acids: CASSELAGGQETQYF. In DNA, the CDR3 is TGTGCCAGCAGTGAACTGGCGGGGGGTCAAGAGACCCAGTACTTC. The chain links TRBV2 to TRBJ2-5; 8 nucleotides align to TRBD2. Germline V gives CDR1 SNHLY, CDR2 FYNNEI. J gave up 2 bases and V 2 bases, and 4 bases lay outside the gene matches. The CDR3 spans 15 residues.

The chain recombines TRBV29-1 with TRBJ2-2, with D perhaps matching TRBD1 (6 bases). CDR3 length: 13 amino acids. Per the germline V gene, CDR1 is SQVTM and CDR2 is ANQGSEA. With 2 bases removed from V and 6 bases from J, the gap between germline ends came to 10 bases. Here the CDR3 reads CSVEYRAPGELFF. The CDR3 DNA sequence: TGCAGCGTTGAATACAGGGCCCCCGGGGAGCTGTTTTTT.

V and J are TRBV5-4 and TRBJ2-6, with 7 bases matching TRBD2. V was pared by 5 bases and J by 0 bases, with 8 bases of the junction left unmatched. The CDR3 runs 17 residues. Germline-derived CDR1 and CDR2 are SGHNT and YYREEE (reference sequence). CDR3 DNA: TGTGCCAGCAGTTCGGGAGGACTGCACTCTGGGGCCAACGTCCTGACTTTC. Amino acid sequence: CASSSGGLHSGANVLTF.

The genes are TRBV6-6 and TRBJ2-2; D possibly corresponds to TRBD2 (6 bases). The CDR3 totals 14 residues. Trimming left V 4 bases short and J 4 bases short, with 10 bases between. CDR1 is MNHNY and CDR2 is SVGAGI in the germline V gene (reference sequence). The CDR3 loop is CASSSAGSTGELFF. DNA of the CDR3: TGTGCCAGCAGTTCGGCGGGGAGCACCGGGGAGCTGTTTTTT.

The J gene is TRBJ1-1, the V gene TRBV4-3, with 7 bases fitting TRBD1. This CDR3 comprises 16 residues. Per the germline V gene, CDR1 is LGHNA and CDR2 is YSLEER. J was trimmed by 1 base and V by 5 bases; bases with no gene match: 10. The CDR3 nucleotides read TGCGCCAGCAGCAGCAGAAACAGGGGACCGAACACTGAAGCTTTCTTT. This gives the protein CASSSRNRGPNTEAFF.

V is TRBV7-3 and J is TRBJ2-3; 15 nucleotides match TRBD2. V lost 2 bases, J lost 0 bases, and 9 bases stayed unmatched. The CDR3 is made up of 20 amino acids. Germline V gene lookup returns CDR1 SGHTA and CDR2 FQGTGA. CDR3 amino acids: CASSLRGLAGGFSSTDTQYF. The CDR3, as DNA: TGTGCCAGCAGCTTACGCGGACTAGCGGGGGGGTTTTCTAGCACAGATACGCAGTATTTT. The full variable domain, with the rest looked up from reference TRBV7-3 and TRBJ2-3, is GAGVSQTPSNKVTEKGKYVELRCDPISGHTALYWYRQSLGQGPEFLIYFQGTGAADDSGLPNDRFFAVRPEGSVSTLKIQRTERGDSAVYLCASSLRGLAGGFSSTDTQYFGPGTRLTVL.

The chain carries TRBV5-1 and TRBJ2-3; D perhaps matches TRBD1 (5 bases). The germline V gene has CDR1 SGHRS and CDR2 YFSETQ. The CDR3 totals 12 residues. CDR3: CASGITGDTQYF. CDR3 DNA: TGCGCATCAGGGATTACTGGAGATACGCAGTATTTT. Full variable domain (remainder filled in from reference TRBV5-1 and TRBJ2-3): KAGVTQTPRYLIKTRGQQVTLSCSPISGHRSVSWYQQTPGQGLQFLFEYFSETQRNKGNFPGRFSGRQFSNSRSEMNVSTLELGDSALYLCASGITGDTQYFGPGTRLTVL.

The rearrangement links TRBV5-1 to TRBJ2-3, with 7 bases aligning to TRBD1. V lost 7 bases, J lost 4 bases, and 9 bases stayed unmatched. Germline CDR1 and CDR2: SGHRS and YFSETQ. The CDR3 is 14 residues long. The CDR3 coding sequence is TGCGCCAGCGACACAGGGGAAGGGTCAGATACGCAGTATTTT. Encoded protein: CASDTGEGSDTQYF.

This clone ranks as medium-sized. The chain couples TRBV21-1 to TRBJ1-2; no check of the table's D call, TRBD1, against the DNA was made. TRBV21-1 is labeled a pseudogene. The CDR3 extends over 15 amino acids. CDR3 amino acids: CASSKVGGPNYGYTF. CDR3 DNA: TGTGCCAGCAGCAAAGTAGGGGGTCCTAACTATGGCTACACCTTC.

The chain uses TRBV18 and TRBJ2-3, with TRBD2 as a possible D gene (6 bases). Germline CDR1 and CDR2: KGHSH and LQKENI. The CDR3 contains 14 residues. V gave up 1 base and J gave up 2 bases, with 7 bases separating them. In DNA, the CDR3 is TGTGCCAGCTCACCACTAGCGGTCACAGATACGCAGTATTTT. Amino acid sequence: CASSPLAVTDTQYF.

About this clone itself: Sequence at one end of the junction differs from germline and may be a read error. Other DNA sequences in the same sample also yield this CDR3. The chain uses TRBV18 and TRBJ1-6, with 10 bases identical to TRBD1. The germline V gene encodes CDR1 KGHSH and CDR2 LQKENI. The CDR3 consists of 15 residues. CDR3 DNA: TGCGCCAGCTCACCACTGGGACAGGGGAACTCACCCCTCCACTTT. Translating it yields CASSPLGQGNSPLHF.

The gene calls are TRBV7-3 and TRBJ2-3; maybe TRBD2 (6 bases). The germline gives CDR1 SGHTA, CDR2 FQGTGA. Trimming cost V 5 bases and J 2 bases, with 11 bases left between them. The CDR3 consists of 14 residues. CDR3: CASSPGEPTDTQYF. As DNA, the CDR3 is TGTGCCAGCAGCCCGGGGGAACCCACAGATACGCAGTATTTT.

This clone came up a few times. The rearrangement uses TRBV10-3 and TRBJ1-4, with 10 bases identical to TRBD1. The V gene end was trimmed by 5 bases and the J gene end by 6 bases; junction bases not matched to a gene: 3. This CDR3 is 14 amino acids long. Germline V lookup: CDR1 ENHRY, CDR2 SYGVKD. For the CDR3, the DNA is TGTGCCATCAGTTCCGGGACAGGGGATGAAAAACTGTTTTTT. Translating it yields CAISSGTGDEKLFF.

The V call is TRBV19, the J call TRBJ2-3, with D unresolved. V dropped 2 bases and J dropped 0 bases, with 6 bases sitting between them. The CDR3 totals 14 residues. The germline CDR1 and CDR2 sequences are LNHDA and SQIVND (reference sequence). CDR3 DNA sequence: TGTGCCAGTAGTATACTCGTGAGCACAGATACGCAGTATTTT. As protein: CASSILVSTDTQYF.